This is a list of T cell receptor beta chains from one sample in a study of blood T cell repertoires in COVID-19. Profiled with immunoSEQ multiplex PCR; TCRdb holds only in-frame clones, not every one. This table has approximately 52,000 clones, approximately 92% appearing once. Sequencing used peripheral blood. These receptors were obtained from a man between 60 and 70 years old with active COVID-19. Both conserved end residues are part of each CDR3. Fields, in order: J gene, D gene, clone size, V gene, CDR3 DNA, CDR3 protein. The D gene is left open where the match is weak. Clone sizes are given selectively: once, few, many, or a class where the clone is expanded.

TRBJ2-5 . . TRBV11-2 TGTGCCAGCAGTTATGGGACATCAGAGACCCAGTACTTC CASSYGTSETQYF
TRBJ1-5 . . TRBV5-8 TGTGCCAGCAGCCCGCGGGGGGTGTCTCAGCCCCAGCATTTT CASSPRGVSQPQHF
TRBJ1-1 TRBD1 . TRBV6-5 TGTGCCAGCAGTTTCAAGGACAGGGGTTACACTGAAGCTTTCTTT CASSFKDRGYTEAFF
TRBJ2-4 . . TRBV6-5 TGTGCCAGCACTGGACAGCTAGCCAAAAACATTCAGTACTTC CASTGQLAKNIQYF
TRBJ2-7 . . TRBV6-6 TGTGCCAGCAGAATACCCGGCGGGAAGAGCTCCTACGAGCAGTACTTC CASRIPGGKSSYEQYF
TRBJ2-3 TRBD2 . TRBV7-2 TGTGCCAGCAGCCTCACCATTAACCCCTCGGGACTAATGTATTTT CASSLTINPSGLMYF
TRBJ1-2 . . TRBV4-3 TGCGCCAGCAGCCAAGCCAACTACGGTGGCTACACCTTC CASSQANYGGYTF
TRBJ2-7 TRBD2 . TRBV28 TGTGCCACCCAAGATAGCGGGAGGGCCGGGTACGAGCAGTACTTC CATQDSGRAGYEQYF
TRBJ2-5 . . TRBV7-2 TGTGCCAGCAGCTTCAACAGGGACCCCCGGGAGACCCAGTACTTC CASSFNRDPRETQYF
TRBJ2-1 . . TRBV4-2 TGTGCCAGCAGCCCCGGGGAAGCCAAACCGGGCTACAATGAGCAGTTCTTC CASSPGEAKPGYNEQFF
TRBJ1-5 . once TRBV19 TGTGCCAGCCGGCCCAGAGGCGCCGGCAATCAGCCCCAGCATTTT CASRPRGAGNQPQHF
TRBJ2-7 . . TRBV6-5 TGTGCCAGCAGTTACCCTATCCTCGGACAGAACGAGCAGTACTTC CASSYPILGQNEQYF
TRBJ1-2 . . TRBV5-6 TGTGCCAGCAGCCCTCTAGATAGAAACCATGGCTACACCTTC CASSPLDRNHGYTF